This is a list of T cell receptor beta chains from one sample in a study of graft-versus-host responses after intestinal transplantation. Their cognate antigens are unknown. Libraries were prepared by immunoSEQ multiplex PCR; TCRdb keeps only in-frame clonotypes and omits some of them. The repertoire holds some 90,000 clones, around nine tenths seen once, with about 0.28% in the top ten. The sample consisted of unstimulated CD4+ T cells sorted from spleen or lymph node cells, taken before intestinal transplant. These receptors were obtained from a human donor who received an intestinal transplant. Each CDR3 is given with its conserved first and last residue. The order of the fields is D gene, J gene, clone size, V gene, CDR3 protein, CDR3 DNA. The D gene is left open where the match is weak. Clone size is not always given. Where it is, it says once, few, many or a class for expanded clones.

D gene: TRBD2
J gene: TRBJ2-5
clone size: .
V gene: TRBV11-2
CDR3 protein: CASSLGGGQETQYF
CDR3 DNA: TGTGCCAGCAGCTTAGGGGGAGGGCAAGAGACCCAGTACTTC

D gene: .
J gene: TRBJ1-3
clone size: .
V gene: TRBV30
CDR3 protein: CAWSTGFGNTIYF
CDR3 DNA: TGTGCCTGGAGTACTGGATTTGGAAACACCATATATTTT

D gene: TRBD2
J gene: TRBJ2-7
clone size: .
V gene: TRBV5-1
CDR3 protein: CASRRGNYEQYF
CDR3 DNA: TGCGCCAGCAGGCGGGGGAACTACGAGCAGTACTTC

D gene: .
J gene: TRBJ2-7
clone size: .
V gene: TRBV5-4
CDR3 protein: CASSLAVGEQYF
CDR3 DNA: TGTGCCAGCAGCTTGGCCGTTGGCGAGCAGTACTTC

D gene: TRBD1
J gene: TRBJ1-2
clone size: .
V gene: TRBV27
CDR3 protein: CASSLADRRGGYTF
CDR3 DNA: TGTGCCAGCAGTTTAGCGGACAGGCGAGGTGGCTACACCTTC

D gene: .
J gene: TRBJ1-1
clone size: .
V gene: TRBV7-9
CDR3 protein: CASSYNLQSEAFF
CDR3 DNA: TGTGCCAGCAGCTACAATTTACAGTCAGAAGCTTTCTTT

D gene: TRBD2
J gene: TRBJ2-7
clone size: .
V gene: TRBV18
CDR3 protein: CASSPFRGAGGAIPYYEQYF
CDR3 DNA: TGTGCCAGCTCCCCCTTTAGGGGCGCGGGGGGAGCCATCCCGTACTACGAGCAGTACTTC

D gene: .
J gene: TRBJ2-5
clone size: once
V gene: TRBV4-2
CDR3 protein: CASSQVAEETQYF
CDR3 DNA: TGTGCCAGCAGCCAAGTAGCGGAAGAGACCCAGTACTTC

D gene: .
J gene: TRBJ1-2
clone size: .
V gene: TRBV7-9
CDR3 protein: CASSLEGPTRYGYTF
CDR3 DNA: TGTGCCAGCAGCTTAGAAGGACCGACAAGGTATGGCTACACCTTC

D gene: TRBD1
J gene: TRBJ1-2
clone size: .
V gene: TRBV7-9
CDR3 protein: CASSPPRGTGGNYGYTF
CDR3 DNA: TGTGCCAGCAGCCCACCCCGCGGGACAGGTGGAAACTATGGCTACACCTTC

D gene: TRBD1
J gene: TRBJ2-7
clone size: once
V gene: TRBV7-8
CDR3 protein: CASSLDGTGLNEQYF
CDR3 DNA: TGTGCCAGCAGCTTAGATGGGACAGGGCTTAACGAGCAGTACTTC

D gene: .
J gene: TRBJ1-1
clone size: .
V gene: TRBV4-2
CDR3 protein: CASSQIFGRTVTEAFF
CDR3 DNA: TGTGCCAGCAGCCAAATATTCGGTAGGACAGTAACTGAAGCTTTCTTT

D gene: TRBD1
J gene: TRBJ2-5
clone size: .
V gene: TRBV2
CDR3 protein: CASSRTGLQETQYF
CDR3 DNA: TGTGCCAGCAGTAGGACAGGCCTCCAAGAGACCCAGTACTTC

D gene: .
J gene: TRBJ2-1
clone size: .
V gene: TRBV29-1
CDR3 protein: CSVLSRMNDNEQFF
CDR3 DNA: TGCAGCGTTTTAAGTAGGATGAATGACAATGAGCAGTTCTTC

D gene: TRBD1
J gene: TRBJ2-7
clone size: .
V gene: TRBV2
CDR3 protein: CASKRQGPLGYEQYF
CDR3 DNA: TGTGCCAGCAAACGACAGGGGCCGCTGGGCTACGAGCAGTACTTC

D gene: .
J gene: TRBJ2-2
clone size: .
V gene: TRBV5-1
CDR3 protein: CASGSGGELFF
CDR3 DNA: TGCGCCAGCGGCTCCGGCGGGGAGCTGTTTTTT

D gene: .
J gene: TRBJ2-3
clone size: .
V gene: TRBV5-1
CDR3 protein: CASSLAGIGTDTQYF
CDR3 DNA: TGCGCCAGCAGCTTGGCCGGCATTGGGACAGATACGCAGTATTTT